Sequencing of this T cell receptor beta chain was carried out in a study of T-cell memory formation after mild COVID-19. Study overall: Largely donor-specific TCR clusters were found.

This clonotype was detected a few times. What it binds is not known. TCRdb used MiXCR to reprocess the 5' RACE reads, holding one entry per CDR3 protein. The sample contains roughly 560,000 distinct CDR3 sequences, roughly 20% of which appear only once. Whole-study findings and limits: Clones which contracted sat mainly in CM and EM if CD4+, and in EMRA if CD8+. Clones that contracted from day 15 to 85 had balanced CD4/CD8; later expanders were CD4+ biased. Several responding clones turned up in pre-infection memory, indicating that cross-reactive memory may have taken part.

Germline values: CDR1 DFQATT, CDR2 SNEGSKA (reference sequence). This CDR3 is built from 14 residues. V was shortened by 1 base and J by 5 bases, with 14 bases between the two germline ends. The material sequenced was PBMCs or a T cell subset sorted from them (not recorded which). The chain joins TRBV20-1 to TRBJ2-5; D gene uncertain. The TCR sequence derives from an adult woman who had mild COVID-19 (a few samples of this study predate the infection). Cell type and time point are not known. The CDR3 DNA is TGCAGTGCTAGAGTTGGCTCAACCAGGGAGACCCAGTACTTC. Translating it yields CSARVGSTRETQYF.